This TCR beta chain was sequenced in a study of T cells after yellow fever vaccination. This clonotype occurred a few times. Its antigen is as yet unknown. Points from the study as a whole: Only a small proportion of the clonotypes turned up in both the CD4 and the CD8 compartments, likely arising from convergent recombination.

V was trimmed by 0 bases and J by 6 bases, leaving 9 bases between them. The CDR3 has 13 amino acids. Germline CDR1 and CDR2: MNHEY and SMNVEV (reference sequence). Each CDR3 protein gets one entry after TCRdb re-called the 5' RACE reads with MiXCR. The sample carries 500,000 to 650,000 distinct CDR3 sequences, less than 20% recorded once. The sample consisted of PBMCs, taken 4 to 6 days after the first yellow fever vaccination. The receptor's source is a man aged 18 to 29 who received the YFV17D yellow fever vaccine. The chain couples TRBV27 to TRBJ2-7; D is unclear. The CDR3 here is CASSLSGSGEQYV. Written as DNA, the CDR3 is TGTGCCAGCAGTTTATCAGGGTCAGGCGAGCAGTACGTC.